The 25 T cell receptor beta chains listed next were all sequenced from one sample in a study of CD8 T cells in ankylosing spondylitis (dated by TCRdb to 2016 to 2017). The library was obtained by 5' RACE. Sequenced on an Illumina HiSeq 2500. Through fastp at Q25 and MiXCR, TCRdb rebuilt clones from the public reads, retaining in-frame beta chains. Under each unique CDR3 protein, matching rows form one entry showing the most common genes and DNA. Recorded for this sample are about 170,000 distinct CDR3 sequences; about 16% of them occurred a single time. The ten largest clones capture roughly 7.7% of the sample. Sequencing was performed on blood, either unsorted or a sorted T cell fraction (not recorded which). The receptors stem from a male donor with ankylosing spondylitis or in good health (not recorded which).

This rearrangement joins TRBV7-8 to TRBJ1-1; TRBD1 aligns across 10 bases. This CDR3 region has 16 residues. From germline, CDR1 is SGHVS and CDR2 FQNEAQ. V lost 7 bases and J lost 1; bases outside the gene matches: 9. DNA for the CDR3: TGTGCCAGCAAGAGGGGGGACAGGGGTACGAACACTGAAGCTTTCTTT. Translating gives CASKRGDRGTNTEAFF.

The sample holds a few counts of this clonotype. The chain couples TRBV10-3 to TRBJ2-4, with 9 positions matching TRBD2. This CDR3 region has 14 residues. Germline CDR1 and CDR2: ENHRY and SYGVKD. V shed 2 bases, J shed 6 bases, and the junction held 2 bases outside the gene matches. CDR3 residues: CAISEAGGANIQYF. The CDR3 coding sequence is TGTGCCATCAGTGAGGCGGGGGGGGCAAACATTCAGTACTTC.

The V and J genes are TRBV7-9 and TRBJ2-7, with 7 bases matching TRBD1. This CDR3 is 15 amino acids long. J gave up 3 bases and V 5 bases, and 10 bases lay outside the gene matches. Germline CDR1 and CDR2: SEHNR and FQNEAQ (reference sequence). As DNA, the CDR3 is TGTGCCAGCAGCCGAACGACGGACAGGAACTACGAGCAGTACTTC. Translating it yields CASSRTTDRNYEQYF.

This chain connects TRBV28 to TRBJ2-5; TRBD2 is a possible D gene (6 bases). The CDR3 is 16 amino acids. Germline V lookup: CDR1 MDHEN, CDR2 SYDVKM. V lost 3 bases and J lost 1, with 15 bases in between. The CDR3 spells CASSFRLGGGQETQYF. For the CDR3, the DNA is TGTGCCAGCAGTTTTAGACTGGGAGGAGGCCAAGAGACCCAGTACTTC.

Ten or more counts support this clonotype. V and J are TRBV5-6 and TRBJ2-1; D unresolved. The CDR3 length is 16 residues. Germline values: CDR1 SGHDT, CDR2 YYEEEE. Deletions cut 0 bases from V and 0 bases from J, with 10 bases between. This chain's CDR3 is CASSLEGRSSYNEQFF. CDR3 nucleotides: TGTGCCAGCAGCTTGGAGGGTCGGAGCTCCTACAATGAGCAGTTCTTC.

The chain combines TRBV23-1 with TRBJ2-6; D not resolved. TRBV23-1 is designated an ORF whose function remains uncertain. CDR3 length equals 15 residues. V was trimmed by 8 bases and J by 1 base, leaving 12 bases between them. CDR3 sequence reads: CASQRIDSGANVLTF. The CDR3 region has the DNA TGCGCCAGCCAAAGAATCGATTCTGGGGCCAACGTCCTGACTTTC.

The genes are TRBV27 and TRBJ1-6; D unclear. This CDR3 is built from 17 residues. From germline, CDR1 is MNHEY and CDR2 SMNVEV (reference sequence). Deletions cut 5 bases from V and 8 bases from J, with 22 bases between. The CDR3 protein is CASSTLDGLPGDSPLHF. CDR3 nucleotide sequence: TGTGCCAGCAGTACACTGGACGGACTACCTGGGGATTCACCCCTCCACTTT.

J is TRBJ2-1 and V is TRBV18; D gene ambiguous. Trimming left V 0 bases short and J 7 bases short, with 16 bases between. Germline V gene sequence: CDR1 KGHSH, CDR2 LQKENI. The CDR3 is made up of 16 amino acids. CDR3 sequence (DNA): TGTGCCAGCTCACCACCCACCGCGCGGAAAGGGAATGAGCAGTTCTTC. Its protein is CASSPPTARKGNEQFF.

This clonotype occurred many times. The chain has TRBV5-1 and TRBJ1-2; 7 nucleotides align to TRBD1. Trimming at V came to 1 base and at J to 3 bases, leaving 3 bases not matched to a gene. Germline V gene lookup returns CDR1 SGHRS and CDR2 YFSETQ. The CDR3 length is 14 residues. The CDR3 sequence is CASSLSQGDYGYTF. CDR3 nucleotides: TGCGCCAGCAGCTTGTCGCAGGGGGACTATGGCTACACCTTC.

This clonotype was seen at least ten times. The genes are TRBV5-1 and TRBJ2-7, with a weak D call TRBD1 (6 bases). V lost 0 bases, J lost 4 bases, and 14 bases lay in between. This CDR3 has 15 amino acids. Germline V CDR1 and CDR2: SGHRS, YFSETQ. CDR3 in DNA: TGCGCCAGCAGCTTGGACAGGGAAAGGGCTTACGAGCAGTACTTC. Protein: CASSLDRERAYEQYF. Full variable domain (missing parts from reference TRBV5-1 and TRBJ2-7): KAGVTQTPRYLIKTRGQQVTLSCSPISGHRSVSWYQQTPGQGLQFLFEYFSETQRNKGNFPGRFSGRQFSNSRSEMNVSTLELGDSALYLCASSLDRERAYEQYFGPGTRLTVT.

The chain recombines TRBV12-3 or TRBV12-4 with TRBJ2-1, with D perhaps assigned TRBD1 or TRBD2 (5 bases each). The germline V and J ends were trimmed by 5 bases and 0 bases, with 17 bases remaining between them. The length of the CDR3 is 17 residues. CDR3 protein: CASSALGTTSSYNEQFF. The CDR3 bases are TGTGCCAGCAGTGCGCTAGGGACCACTAGCTCCTACAATGAGCAGTTCTTC.

J is TRBJ2-1 and V is TRBV29-1; 8 positions agree with TRBD2. V shed 4 bases, J shed 1 base, and the junction held 9 bases outside the gene matches. The CDR3 has 16 residues. Germline V CDR1 and CDR2: SQVTM, ANQGSEA. The CDR3 coding sequence is TGCAGCGTTGTAGCCCGCTTAGCGGGATCCTACAATGAGCAGTTCTTC. It codes for CSVVARLAGSYNEQFF.

This clonotype appeared a few times. The gene calls are TRBV18 and TRBJ1-5, with D perhaps TRBD1 (5 bases). Germline V gene sequence: CDR1 KGHSH, CDR2 LQKENI. The V end lost 0 bases, the J end lost 9 bases, and 15 bases lay between the germline ends. This CDR3 contains 15 residues. CDR3 nucleotide sequence: TGTGCCAGCTCACCACCGGAGAAGGGGCAATGGCCCCAGCATTTT. This sequence encodes CASSPPEKGQWPQHF. Together with reference TRBV18 and TRBJ1-5, the CDR3 gives the full variable domain: NAGVMQNPRHLVRRRGQEARLRCSPMKGHSHVYWYRQLPEEGLKFMVYLQKENIIDESGMPKERFSAEFPKEGPSILRIQQVVRGDSAAYFCASSPPEKGQWPQHFGDGTRLSIL.

V is TRBV6-6 and J is TRBJ1-2, with D possibly matching TRBD1 (6 bases). The CDR3 is 12 residues long. The V end was cut by 6 bases, the J end by 6 bases, with 11 bases between. Germline V gene sequence: CDR1 MNHNY, CDR2 SVGAGI (reference sequence). The CDR3 DNA follows: TGTGCCAGCAGCCCGACAGGACATGGCTACACCTTC. Protein product: CASSPTGHGYTF.

This clonotype was counted ten times or more. The chain has TRBV2 and TRBJ2-1; D not resolved. CDR1 and CDR2 (germline): SNHLY, FYNNEI. V was clipped by 7 bases and J by 0 bases, with 10 bases between them. This CDR3 has 14 amino acids. CDR3 region: CASKPGDSYNEQFF. The CDR3, as DNA: TGTGCCAGCAAACCTGGGGACTCCTACAATGAGCAGTTCTTC.

This clonotype was observed many times. V usage is TRBV3-1 and J usage is TRBJ1-5, with 8 nucleotides matching TRBD1. From germline, CDR1 is LGHDT and CDR2 YNNKEL (reference sequence). V lost 5 bases, J lost 4 bases, and 7 bases stayed unmatched. This CDR3 is 15 amino acids long. CDR3 in amino acids: CASSRDRGLNQPQHF. In nucleotides, the CDR3 is TGTGCCAGCAGCAGAGACAGGGGCTTAAATCAGCCCCAGCATTTT. Full variable domain (remainder filled in from reference TRBV3-1 and TRBJ1-5): DTAVSQTPKYLVTQMGNDKSIKCEQNLGHDTMYWYKQDSKKFLKIMFSYNNKELIINETVPNRFSPKSPDKAHLNLHINSLELGDSAVYFCASSRDRGLNQPQHFGDGTRLSIL.

This clonotype was seen ten or more times. The chain uses TRBV28 and TRBJ2-1; no definite D call. V was clipped by 7 bases and J by 2 bases, with 3 bases between them. The CDR3 sequence is 11 residues long. The germline CDR1 and CDR2 sequences are MDHEN and SYDVKM. Written as DNA, the CDR3 is TGTGCCAGCAAGGCCTACAATGAGCAGTTCTTC. This codes for CASKAYNEQFF. Variable domain in full (rest from reference TRBV28 and TRBJ2-1): DVKVTQSSRYLVKRTGEKVFLECVQDMDHENMFWYRQDPGLGLRLIYFSYDVKMKEKGDIPEGYSVSREKKERFSLILESASTNQTSMYLCASKAYNEQFFGPGTRLTVL.

This clonotype has ten or more counts. V gene TRBV3-1 combines with J gene TRBJ1-2; TRBD1 is a possible D gene (5 bases). Germline V gene lookup returns CDR1 LGHDT and CDR2 YNNKEL (reference sequence). This CDR3 region has 15 residues. The V end was cut by 4 bases, the J end by 4 bases, with 16 bases between. This CDR3 is CASSLSAGTVYGYTF. Written as DNA, the CDR3 is TGTGCCAGCAGCCTCTCCGCCGGGACGGTCTATGGCTACACCTTC. The full variable domain, in which reference TRBV3-1 and TRBJ1-2 provide the parts outside the CDR3, is DTAVSQTPKYLVTQMGNDKSIKCEQNLGHDTMYWYKQDSKKFLKIMFSYNNKELIINETVPNRFSPKSPDKAHLNLHINSLELGDSAVYFCASSLSAGTVYGYTFGSGTRLTVV.

V usage is TRBV12-3 or TRBV12-4 and J usage is TRBJ1-2; tentatively, D is TRBD1 (6 bases). This CDR3 contains 16 residues. The V and J ends lost 0 bases and 4 bases respectively, with 15 bases between them. CDR3 protein: CASSLAPQGNLYGYTF. DNA for the CDR3: TGTGCCAGCAGTTTAGCGCCACAGGGAAACCTCTATGGCTACACCTTC.

The V call is TRBV9, the J call TRBJ2-7; 8 bases fit TRBD1. In germline, CDR1 is SGDLS, CDR2 YYNGEE. Unmatched junction bases numbered 8, after V lost 4 bases and J lost 5 bases. The CDR3 extends over 14 amino acids. CDR3 protein: CASSPMTGAHEQYF. The CDR3, as DNA: TGTGCCAGCAGCCCTATGACAGGGGCGCACGAGCAGTACTTC.

In its sample, this clonotype was seen many times. The V call is TRBV20-1, the J call TRBJ1-6; D not resolved. V lost 1 base to trimming and J lost 10 bases, with 20 bases between them. This CDR3 is 16 amino acids long. The V gene's germline CDR1 is DFQATT and CDR2 SNEGSKA (reference sequence). In DNA, the CDR3 is TGCAGTGCTAGAGGTCTGGACGACGAGATTGGCTCACCCCTCCACTTT. Translating gives CSARGLDDEIGSPLHF.

The rearrangement uses TRBV5-5 and TRBJ2-3; D may be TRBD2 (6 bases). V was shortened by 2 bases and J by 0 bases, with 10 bases between the two germline ends. CDR3 length: 15 amino acids. Germline V gene data show CDR1 as SGHKS and CDR2 as YYEKEE (reference sequence). The CDR3 reads CASSLSGLSTDTQYF. The CDR3 bases are TGTGCCAGCAGCTTATCCGGACTAAGCACAGATACGCAGTATTTT.

The sample holds a few counts of this clonotype. J is TRBJ2-1 and V is TRBV29-1; TRBD2 matches at 9 bases. CDR1 is SQVTM and CDR2 is ANQGSEA in the germline V gene. Germline trimming cut 3 bases from V and 2 bases from J; bases unmatched to any gene: 2. The CDR3 extends over 14 amino acids. In DNA, the CDR3 is TGCAGCGTTGATGCGGGAGGGGCCTACAATGAGCAGTTCTTC. Its protein product is CSVDAGGAYNEQFF.

This chain connects TRBV6-4 to TRBJ2-1; TRBD2 aligns across 13 bases. CDR1 is MRHNA and CDR2 is SNTAGT in the germline V gene. J gave up 6 bases and V 5 bases, and 28 bases lay outside the gene matches. The CDR3 has 23 residues. CDR3 residues: CASSPRTGGLGTSGRAWINEQFF. The CDR3 nucleotides read TGTGCCAGCAGTCCCCGGACAGGGGGCCTCGGAACTAGCGGGAGGGCCTGGATCAATGAGCAGTTCTTC.

The chain joins TRBV5-1 to TRBJ1-6; a weak D match, TRBD1 (5 bases). This CDR3 region has 14 residues. Trimming left V 4 bases short and J 10 bases short, with 15 bases between. Germline-derived CDR1 and CDR2 are SGHRS and YFSETQ. The CDR3 here is CASSPFGGRSPLHF. The CDR3 nucleotides read TGCGCCAGCAGCCCTTTCGGGGGACGGTCACCCCTCCACTTT.